The sequence of this TCR beta chain was determined in a study of T-cell memory formation after mild COVID-19. Study at large: For the most part, TCR clusters were specific to one donor. Whole-study findings and limits: Among contracting clones, CD4+ were mainly CM/EM and CD8+ enriched in EMRA. Balance between CD4 and CD8 was seen in clones contracting day 15 to 85, and a CD4+ lean was seen in later expanders.

One entry per CDR3 protein results from TCRdb running MiXCR on the 5' RACE reads. The table includes about 310,000 distinct CDR3 sequences, around 19% detected once. Germline V gives CDR1 MNHNS, CDR2 SASEGT. Losses at the gene ends were 7 bases for V and 4 bases for J; bases not matched to a gene: 8. The CDR3 loop spans 15 amino acids. As concerns this clonotype: The antigen is unknown.

The sample consisted of PBMCs or a T cell subset sorted from them (not recorded which). This sequence joins TRBV6-1 and TRBJ1-5, with 9 bases that match TRBD1. The receptor comes from a man aged 18 to 29 who had mild COVID-19 (a few samples of this study predate the infection). Cell type and time point are not known. The CDR3 DNA is TGTGCCAGCATTTACGGGACAGGGCTGAATCAGCCCCAGCATTTT. Its translation: CASIYGTGLNQPQHF.